These 19 T cell receptor beta chains share one sample of origin, sequenced in a study of identical twins. TCRdb re-analysed the 5' RACE reads in MiXCR, keeping a single row per CDR3 protein. Here the sample spans nearly 900,000 distinct CDR3 sequences, 9% to 15% being singletons. This sample also belongs to another study, concerning yellow fever vaccine responses in identical twins.

Material for sequencing was PBMCs. Receptors originate from a woman aged 18-29 years in good health.

Ten or more counts support this clonotype. The J gene is TRBJ2-1, the V gene TRBV5-1, with D perhaps TRBD2 (6 bases). Germline loops: CDR1 SGHRS, CDR2 YFSETQ. This CDR3 comprises 15 residues. V was cut by 0 bases and J by 3 bases, with 10 bases left in between. CDR3 residues: CASSLAGEVYNEQFF. CDR3 bases: TGCGCCAGCAGCTTGGCGGGAGAGGTCTACAATGAGCAGTTCTTC.

This clonotype was observed at least ten times. This CDR3 reads CASSEYGKAEAFF. CDR3 coding DNA: TGTGCCAGCAGTGAATATGGAAAGGCTGAAGCTTTCTTT. The genes are TRBV25-1 and TRBJ1-1; D unresolved. V was clipped by 0 bases and J by 6 bases, with 8 bases between them. The CDR3 has 13 amino acids. Per the germline V gene, CDR1 is MGHDK and CDR2 is SYGVNS.

V usage is TRBV6-1 and J usage is TRBJ1-1; unclear D gene. V was clipped by 2 bases and J by 0 bases, with 10 bases between them. CDR3 length equals 15 residues. CDR1 and CDR2 (germline): MNHNS, SASEGT. In nucleotides, the CDR3 is TGTGCCAGCAGTGAATATGGGCCATTGAACACTGAAGCTTTCTTT. Protein sequence: CASSEYGPLNTEAFF.

The chain carries TRBV29-1 and TRBJ2-1; D could derive from TRBD1 or TRBD2 (5 bases each). The CDR3 consists of 15 residues. From germline, CDR1 is SQVTM and CDR2 ANQGSEA. V was pared by 3 bases and J by 7 bases, with 19 bases between. Here the CDR3 DNA reads TGCAGCGTTGAGGGGGAAGGTATCTTGATTAATGAGCAGTTCTTC. As protein: CSVEGEGILINEQFF.

J is TRBJ2-3 and V is TRBV24-1, with D maybe TRBD1 (6 bases). CDR1 is KGHDR, CDR2 SFDVKD, per germline. This CDR3 has 14 amino acids. The V and J ends lost 5 bases and 2 bases respectively, with 10 bases between them. The CDR3: CATSVPGATDTQYF. The CDR3 DNA sequence: TGTGCCACCAGTGTACCAGGGGCCACAGATACGCAGTATTTT.

The chain recombines TRBV20-1 with TRBJ2-2, with 13 positions matching TRBD2. The CDR3 has 19 amino acids. V shed 3 bases and J 4 bases; nucleotides not matched to a gene: 14. CDR1 is DFQATT, CDR2 SNEGSKA, per germline (reference sequence). This CDR3 reads CSARRERRTSGRSTGELFF. The CDR3 DNA is TGCAGTGCTAGGCGCGAAAGGAGGACTAGCGGGAGAAGCACCGGGGAGCTGTTTTTT.

The chain uses TRBV5-1 and TRBJ1-1, with D unresolved. In germline, CDR1 is SGHRS, CDR2 YFSETQ. The V and J ends lost 3 bases and 6 bases respectively, with 15 bases between them. The CDR3 is 14 amino acids. CDR3 nucleotide sequence: TGCGCCAGCAGCTCCGGGGAGAGCCCTGCTGAAGCTTTCTTT. Translating gives CASSSGESPAEAFF.

This clonotype was counted a few times. The rearrangement links TRBV20-1 to TRBJ2-7, with D possibly TRBD1 on 5 matching bases. Germline V lookup: CDR1 DFQATT, CDR2 SNEGSKA (reference sequence). The CDR3 has 12 amino acids. Between the trimmed V and J ends, which lost 3 bases and 7 bases, there was a span of 13 bases. For the CDR3, the DNA is TGCAGTGCTAGCGCCCAGGGCCGGGAGCAGTACTTC. Its translation is CSASAQGREQYF.

The table lists this clonotype with a few counts. The rearrangement uses TRBV12-5 and TRBJ2-7; D ambiguous. This CDR3 region has 13 residues. V lost 6 bases to trimming and J lost 2 bases, with 11 bases between them. Germline V gene sequence: CDR1 LGHNT, CDR2 FRNRAP. The chain's CDR3 is CASGPSTPYEQYF. The CDR3 DNA is TGTGCTAGTGGCCCGAGCACGCCCTACGAGCAGTACTTC.

This clonotype appeared a few times. The J gene is TRBJ1-2, the V gene TRBV27, with D possibly TRBD1 on 6 matching bases. The CDR3 is made up of 12 amino acids. The germline V gene has CDR1 MNHEY and CDR2 SMNVEV (reference sequence). V gave up 9 bases and J gave up 7 bases, with 15 bases separating them. The CDR3 is CASKQGLGGYTF. CDR3 bases: TGTGCCAGTAAACAGGGACTAGGTGGCTACACCTTC.

This clonotype has a handful of counts. The chain carries TRBV3-1 and TRBJ2-1; the D gene is possibly TRBD2 (5 bases). CDR3 length equals 16 residues. V lost 1 base and J lost 7, with 17 bases in between. From germline, CDR1 is LGHDT and CDR2 YNNKEL (reference sequence). The CDR3 loop reads CASSQGPGSPPNEQFF. The CDR3 DNA is TGTGCCAGCAGCCAAGGACCGGGGTCCCCTCCTAATGAGCAGTTCTTC.

This clonotype has only a few counts. V is TRBV20-1 and J is TRBJ2-1; 12 bases are shared with TRBD1. The CDR3 sequence is 15 residues long. Germline values: CDR1 DFQATT, CDR2 SNEGSKA (reference sequence). V shed 6 bases, J shed 5 bases, and the junction held 8 bases outside the gene matches. CDR3 amino acids: CSAATGTGGHNEQFF. As DNA, the CDR3 is TGCAGTGCCGCCACCGGGACAGGGGGCCACAATGAGCAGTTCTTC.

This clonotype has just a few counts. The rearrangement uses TRBV2 and TRBJ1-1; D not resolved. V dropped 3 bases and J dropped 2 bases, with 10 bases sitting between them. CDR3 length: 14 residues. Per germline, CDR1 SNHLY and CDR2 FYNNEI. For the CDR3, the DNA is TGTGCCAGCAGTGATTCAAGGCTCAACACTGAAGCTTTCTTT. Protein product: CASSDSRLNTEAFF.

The CDR3 bases are TGTGCCAGCAGAACCGGGACTAGCGGGCTCACAGATACGCAGTATTTT. This sequence encodes CASRTGTSGLTDTQYF. V and J are TRBV28 and TRBJ2-3, with 12 bases aligning to TRBD2. This CDR3 has 16 amino acids. V was pared by 6 bases and J by 2 bases, with 6 bases of the junction left unmatched. The V gene's germline CDR1 is MDHEN and CDR2 SYDVKM.

This clonotype appeared many times. The DNA for the CDR3 is TGTGCCATCAGTGAGTTGGATCTCTACGAGCAGTACTTC. Translated: CAISELDLYEQYF. V usage is TRBV10-3 and J usage is TRBJ2-7, with D uncertain. Germline CDR1 is ENHRY and CDR2 is SYGVKD. This CDR3 is 13 amino acids long. The ends were cut back, 1 base at V and 3 bases at J, with 7 bases in the middle.

This clonotype was detected a few times. This sequence joins TRBV11-2 and TRBJ2-1; weak D call: TRBD1 (6 bases). Trimming removed 4 bases from V and 7 bases from J, with 14 bases in between. The germline V gene has CDR1 SGHAT and CDR2 FQNNGV. This CDR3 has 14 amino acids. Here the CDR3 DNA reads TGTGCCAGCAGCTCCCGCTTCCAGGGGAATGAGCAGTTCTTC. Protein: CASSSRFQGNEQFF.

This chain joins TRBV19 and TRBJ2-5; D might be TRBD1 (5 bases). This CDR3 is 14 amino acids long. Germline V CDR1 and CDR2: LNHDA, SQIVND (reference sequence). V lost 3 bases and J 1 base, leaving 9 bases between the germline ends. For the CDR3, the DNA is TGTGCCAGTAGTATGGGGCGAGGCCAAGAGACCCAGTACTTC. Protein product: CASSMGRGQETQYF.

In its sample, this clonotype was seen a few times. The rearrangement joins TRBV20-1 to TRBJ2-2, with D perhaps TRBD1 (6 bases). Germline CDR1 reads DFQATT; CDR2 reads SNEGSKA (reference sequence). The ends were cut back, 4 bases at V and 6 bases at J, with 9 bases in the middle. There are 12 residues in the CDR3. The DNA of the CDR3 is TGCAGTGCTAAACAGGGTTCCGGGGAGCTGTTTTTT. This translates into CSAKQGSGELFF.

V is TRBV4-1 and J is TRBJ2-5; tentative D call: TRBD2 (5 bases). This CDR3 spans 16 amino acids. Germline loops: CDR1 MGHRA, CDR2 YSYEKL. Trimming removed 1 base at V and 5 bases at J, with 17 bases between. DNA for the CDR3: TGCGCCAGCAGCCAAGTCAGGCCGGGATTCGGGGAGACCCAGTACTTC. Residues: CASSQVRPGFGETQYF.